Listed below are T cell receptor beta chains from one sample, sequenced in a study of T cell repertoires in cytomegalovirus infection. TCRdb passed the reads through MiXCR, listing each CDR3 protein once. The table includes 450,000 to 600,000 distinct CDR3 sequences, 11% detected once. Material: PBMCs. All receptors come from a human donor in good health (CMV status not recorded). Some clones in this sample may be carry-over from other donors' samples. Each CDR3 is given with its conserved first and last residue.

TRBV10-3	TRBJ1-2	CAISSGETGYTF
TRBV5-1	TRBJ2-1	CASSGTSTLDEQFF
TRBV7-2	TRBJ1-5	CASSLVLGEDQPQHF
TRBV20-1	TRBJ2-2	CSAQGLAGATGELFF
TRBV29-1	TRBJ2-7	CSVRDGYYEQYF
TRBV5-4	TRBJ1-2	CASSLIGQKAYGYTF
TRBV7-6	TRBJ2-7	CASSLEAGADEQYF
TRBV29-1	TRBJ2-5	CSVEGGQDQESQYF
TRBV2	TRBJ2-1	CASWGTSGYNEQFF
TRBV6-5	TRBJ1-4	CASSYSGSRNEKLFF
TRBV7-8	TRBJ2-5	CASSTSGTGETQYF
TRBV20-1	TRBJ1-2	CSARVELGDGYTF
TRBV2	TRBJ2-1	CASSRLAGSLGRNEQFF
TRBV27	TRBJ2-7	CASSLTRGQSSYEQYF
TRBV10-3	TRBJ1-5	CAISERGLIRSSLSNQPQHF
TRBV7-9	TRBJ2-1	CASSHGPTNEQFF
TRBV29-1	TRBJ1-1	CSSGPGYEVEAFF
TRBV20-1	TRBJ2-7	CSAPQTGLAASYEQYF
TRBV7-9	TRBJ2-3	CASSLGQGENTQYF
TRBV20-1	TRBJ2-3	CSAGGSGVSIDTQYF
TRBV20-1	TRBJ1-5	CSARSTPPQPQHF
TRBV7-9	TRBJ1-1	CASSRSRQEAFF
TRBV7-9	TRBJ1-5	CASSSSGEHSNQPQHF
TRBV5-6	TRBJ1-2	CASSAGQGHGYTF
TRBV2	TRBJ1-2	CASSEDPDRQPNYGYTF
TRBV29-1	TRBJ1-1	CSVERSAETGTEAFF
TRBV19	TRBJ2-2	CASSIQGQPTGELFF
TRBV7-2	TRBJ1-4	CASSLGGTGYNEKLFF
TRBV3-1	TRBJ2-3	CASSQDSTGNTQYF
TRBV6-5	TRBJ2-2	CASSIVFMTSGTGELFF
TRBV12-3/TRBV12-4	TRBJ1-1	CASSPTGELGMNTEAFF
TRBV2	TRBJ2-5	CASSELVAGQETQYF
TRBV28	TRBJ1-2	CAITQGAISGYTF
TRBV7-2	TRBJ2-7	CASSTFSGGLGEQYF
TRBV20-1	TRBJ1-2	CSARGGRNRHGYTF
TRBV5-5	TRBJ2-1	CASSSGGVYNEQFF
TRBV7-8	TRBJ1-4	CASSLAGRVATNEKLFF
TRBV12-5	TRBJ1-1	CASRVQGSEAFF
TRBV29-1	TRBJ2-5	CSVALLGTVQETQYF
TRBV30	TRBJ2-3	CALEQGAGTDTQYF
TRBV28	TRBJ2-7	CASSLTVTNYEQYF
TRBV28	TRBJ1-1	CASSLGWGPTEAFF
TRBV7-8	TRBJ1-6	CASRWGRGRNSPLHF
TRBV2	TRBJ2-1	CASRRDINNEQFF
TRBV12-3/TRBV12-4	TRBJ2-3	CASSATSGGTDTQYF
TRBV15	TRBJ1-2	CATTQGGARYGYTF
TRBV5-1	TRBJ2-3	CASSSDRVTDTQYF
TRBV7-2	TRBJ2-5	CASSFQAPETQYF
TRBV6-5	TRBJ1-2	CASSYSEGYGYTF
TRBV2	TRBJ2-7	CATQGQTYEQYF
TRBV2	TRBJ1-1	CASSEAGDRLNTEAFF
TRBV6-1	TRBJ2-6	CASSWTPTDSGANVLTF